This T cell receptor (beta chain) came from a study of Ad26.COV2.S vaccination and SARS-CoV-2 variants. Study-wide findings and caveats: Total T cell responses were possibly underestimated by TCR breadth and depth analyses.

Concerning this clone: Its antigen remains unknown.

Profiling relied on immunoSEQ multiplex PCR, and the TCRdb table lists in-frame clones only, not all of them. Here the sample spans approximately 150,000 clones, about nine tenths being singletons. This TCR came from a human donor who had recovered from COVID-19. Sequenced here: peripheral blood, sampled after recovery from COVID-19.

The CDR3 loop reads CASLPTVGRLSEQYF. CDR3 nucleotide sequence: TGTGCCAGCCTACCTACCGTGGGCAGGCTCTCCGAGCAGTACTTC. V is TRBV28 and J is TRBJ2-7; the D is unclear. The CDR3 contains 15 residues. Germline lookup yields CDR1 MDHEN and CDR2 SYDVKM. Trimming pared 8 bases from V and 6 bases from J, leaving 23 bases between.